Below, 14 T cell receptor beta chains from the same sample are listed, as sequenced in a study of cytomegalovirus exposure and HLA in healthy donors. Primers for the PCR totalled 60 Vbeta and 13 Jbeta. The method was immunoSEQ multiplex PCR; TCRdb's version includes in-frame clones alone and lacks a portion of them. This table has 95,000 to 150,000 clones, about 74% appearing once. Sequencing input: PBMCs. These receptors came from a young man in good health and CMV-seronegative.

The rearrangement links TRBV29-1 to TRBJ1-1; D gene ambiguous. V was cut by 5 bases and J by 6 bases, with 13 bases left in between. The CDR3 is 12 residues long. The germline V gene encodes CDR1 SQVTM and CDR2 ANQGSEA. CDR3 in amino acids: CSVSEGSAEAFF. In nucleotides, the CDR3 is TGCAGCGTTTCCGAAGGGAGCGCTGAAGCTTTCTTT.

The chain has TRBV28 and TRBJ1-3; the D gene is possibly TRBD1 (5 bases). Germline CDR1 is MDHEN and CDR2 is SYDVKM. The CDR3 length is 14 residues. V lost 2 bases to trimming and J lost 14 bases, with 19 bases between them. CDR3 nucleotide sequence: TGTGCCAGCAGTTTAGGCTTGGGGCAGGCGGAGTTATATTTT. This translates into CASSLGLGQAELYF.

J is TRBJ1-2 and V is TRBV5-1; D is perhaps TRBD1 (6 bases). The CDR3 sequence is 16 residues long. The V end was cut by 0 bases, the J end by 0 bases, with 12 bases between. From germline, CDR1 is SGHRS and CDR2 YFSETQ. As DNA, the CDR3 is TGCGCCAGCAGCTTGGTCAACGGGGACACTAACTATGGCTACACCTTC. This codes for CASSLVNGDTNYGYTF.

The rearrangement links TRBV7-8 to TRBJ1-5, with D perhaps TRBD1 (6 bases). Germline CDR1 and CDR2: SGHVS and FQNEAQ. Trimming pared 5 bases from V and 6 bases from J, leaving 20 bases between. The CDR3 sequence is 16 residues long. CDR3 in amino acids: CASSPSQGQGTQPQHF. Here the CDR3 DNA reads TGTGCCAGCAGCCCTTCCCAAGGCCAGGGGACTCAGCCCCAGCATTTT.

This clone occurred once. V and J are TRBV5-5 and TRBJ1-1, with no clear D. The CDR3 has 14 residues. Per germline, CDR1 SGHKS and CDR2 YYEKEE (reference sequence). The germline V and J ends were trimmed by 0 bases and 1 base, with 7 bases remaining between them. CDR3 sequence reads: CASSLAPGNTEAFF. In nucleotides, the CDR3 is TGTGCCAGCAGCTTGGCCCCAGGGAACACTGAAGCTTTCTTT.

The rearrangement links TRBV7-9 to TRBJ1-2; 7 bases align to TRBD1. CDR1 is SEHNR, CDR2 FQNEAQ, per germline (reference sequence). There are 14 residues in the CDR3. V trimming: 2 bases; J trimming: 6 bases; junction bases outside the gene matches: 6. CDR3 region: CASSLTGQADGYTF. CDR3 coding DNA: TGTGCCAGCAGCTTAACAGGACAGGCGGATGGCTACACCTTC.

The chain links TRBV10-1 to TRBJ2-5; perhaps TRBD2 as D (6 bases). Germline loops: CDR1 WNHNN, CDR2 SYGVQD (reference sequence). The CDR3 has 14 residues. Trimming removed 0 bases at V and 9 bases at J, with 14 bases between. CDR3 DNA: TGCGCCAGCAGTGAGTCGACGGCTTGGGAGGCCCAGTACTTC. As protein: CASSESTAWEAQYF.

The chain recombines TRBV7-3 with TRBJ1-1; unclear D gene. Germline V gives CDR1 SGHTA, CDR2 FQGTGA. V was pared by 3 bases and J by 8 bases, with 13 bases between. The CDR3 length is 13 residues. CDR3 loop: CASSFLRGEEAFF. The DNA for the CDR3 is TGTGCCAGCAGCTTCCTACGGGGTGAGGAAGCTTTCTTT.

This chain joins TRBV6-1 and TRBJ1-3, with D perhaps matching TRBD1 (6 bases). Between the trimmed V and J ends, which lost 6 bases and 4 bases, there was a span of 10 bases. The CDR3 runs 13 residues. Germline V gene lookup returns CDR1 MNHNS and CDR2 SASEGT. The CDR3 loop is CASSLQGGNTIYF. CDR3 in DNA: TGTGCCAGCAGCCTGCAGGGGGGAAACACCATATATTTT.

The CDR3 protein is CASSEDRDSYEQYF. The CDR3 region has the DNA TGTGCCAGCAGTGAGGACAGGGATTCCTACGAGCAGTACTTC. V usage is TRBV6-1 and J usage is TRBJ2-7; 8 bases are shared with TRBD1. CDR1 and CDR2 from the germline V gene are MNHNS and SASEGT. This CDR3 contains 14 residues. Germline trimming cut 3 bases from V and 1 base from J; bases unmatched to any gene: 2.

The chain is built from TRBV6-1 and TRBJ1-1, with D hard to call. V lost 4 bases and J 2 bases, leaving 8 bases between the germline ends. The germline gives CDR1 MNHNS, CDR2 SASEGT. CDR3 size: 13 residues. This CDR3 is CASSVQVNTEAFF. In nucleotides, the CDR3 is TGTGCCAGCAGTGTTCAGGTCAACACTGAAGCTTTCTTT.

V gene TRBV30 combines with J gene TRBJ1-6; 7 nucleotides align to TRBD1. The V gene's germline CDR1 is GTSNPN and CDR2 SVGIG (reference sequence). V lost 1 base to trimming and J lost 2 bases; unmatched junction nucleotides: 8. The CDR3 extends over 17 amino acids. CDR3 nucleotides: TGTGCCTGGAGTGGAGGGACAGCGAATACCTATAATTCACCCCTCCACTTT. Translation: CAWSGGTANTYNSPLHF.

The rearrangement joins TRBV5-6 to TRBJ1-3; no firm D call. The length of the CDR3 is 13 residues. Looked up from germline, CDR1 is SGHDT and CDR2 is YYEEEE. V dropped 2 bases and J dropped 3 bases, with 6 bases sitting between them. CDR3 region: CASSLRGGNTIYF. The DNA of the CDR3 is TGTGCCAGCAGCTTACGAGGTGGAAACACCATATATTTT.

The V call is TRBV6-4, the J call TRBJ2-3; 10 bases map to TRBD2. This CDR3 comprises 15 residues. From germline, CDR1 is MRHNA and CDR2 SNTAGT. Losses at the gene ends were 2 bases for V and 1 base for J; bases not matched to a gene: 0. CDR3 coding DNA: TGTGCCAGCAGTGACGGGACTAGCGGCACAGATACGCAGTATTTT. Protein product: CASSDGTSGTDTQYF.